This T cell receptor (beta chain) was observed in a study of T cell responses to AZD1222 COVID-19 vaccine. Overall study context: Pooling covered second doses at about 4 or about 12 weeks. Study observations and caveats: Repertoire sampling was restricted to post-peak T cell response timepoints. Spike-specific TCR breadth and depth were elevated following two AZD1222 doses. Reports indicate that nearly half of spike-specific TCRs are directed at unmutated variant regions.

Worth noting for this clone: The antigen is undetermined.

Clones were sequenced by immunoSEQ multiplex PCR, and TCRdb holds only the in-frame ones, with some missing. The table records fewer than 85,000 clones, roughly 88% of them present only once. The V gene's germline CDR1 is MNHEY and CDR2 SVGEGT. The CDR3 covers 14 residues. V was shortened by 2 bases and J by 7 bases, with 15 bases between the two germline ends. V usage is TRBV6-2 or TRBV6-3 and J usage is TRBJ2-7; TRBD1 is a possible D gene (6 bases). Source: peripheral blood, taken on day 0 of AZD1222 vaccination. This sequence originates from an adult in good health. The CDR3 bases are TGTGCCAGCAGTTACCTACAGGGTCCGGGGGAGCAGTACTTC. Its protein product is CASSYLQGPGEQYF.